The 20 T cell receptor beta chains listed next were all sequenced from one sample in a study of blood T cell repertoires in COVID-19. Only in-frame clones appear in the TCRdb table, and some are missing; sequencing was by immunoSEQ multiplex PCR. The sample includes 100,000 to 150,000 clones, more than 60% of them seen just once. Sequencing was carried out using peripheral blood. The source is a woman between 65 and 79 years old with acute or convalescent COVID-19.

The chain combines TRBV9 with TRBJ2-1; TRBD2 aligns across 14 bases. The V gene's germline CDR1 is SGDLS and CDR2 YYNGEE. Trimming at V came to 1 base and at J to 6 bases, leaving 3 bases not matched to a gene. The CDR3 is 16 residues long. The CDR3 loop reads CASSVTGTSGSNEQFF. CDR3 sequence (DNA): TGTGCCAGCAGCGTAACCGGGACTAGCGGGAGCAATGAGCAGTTCTTC.

The chain employs TRBV4-1 and TRBJ2-5, with TRBD1 matching 9 bases. Per the germline V gene, CDR1 is MGHRA and CDR2 is YSYEKL. CDR3 length: 15 residues. Trimming cost V 1 base and J 5 bases; bases outside gene matches: 5. CDR3 in amino acids: CASSQATGGAETQYF. In DNA form, the CDR3 reads TGCGCCAGCAGCCAAGCTACAGGGGGCGCGGAGACCCAGTACTTC.

The CDR3 nucleotides read TGTGCCAGCAGTTACCAGACAGGCTTCACAGATACGCAGTATTTT. It yields the protein CASSYQTGFTDTQYF. V is TRBV28 and J is TRBJ2-3; TRBD1 is a possible D gene (6 bases). This CDR3 comprises 15 residues. Looked up from germline, CDR1 is MDHEN and CDR2 is SYDVKM. V was clipped by 4 bases and J by 2 bases, with 13 bases between them.

The chain joins TRBV4-1 to TRBJ2-1; 12 positions agree with TRBD2. This CDR3 region has 11 residues. Germline CDR1 is MGHRA and CDR2 is YSYEKL. J gave up 14 bases and V 5 bases, and 1 base lay outside the gene matches. The CDR3 DNA reads as TGCGCCAGCAGCGGACTAGCGGGAAAGTTCTTC. Translated: CASSGLAGKFF.

The chain couples TRBV6-2 or TRBV6-3 to TRBJ2-1; D is unclear. CDR1 and CDR2 (germline): MNHEY, SVGEGT. Trimming took 2 bases from V and 0 from J, leaving 11 bases between them. The CDR3 covers 16 residues. CDR3 sequence (DNA): TGTGCCAGCAGTTACGGTAGAGCTATCTCCTACAATGAGCAGTTCTTC. The encoded protein is CASSYGRAISYNEQFF.

The chain joins TRBV5-1 to TRBJ2-2, with 7 bases matching TRBD1. This CDR3 is 14 amino acids long. Trimming took 2 bases from V and 6 from J; bases not matched to a gene: 4. Germline values: CDR1 SGHRS, CDR2 YFSETQ. The CDR3 region has the DNA TGCGCCAGCAGCTTCCGACAGGGATCCGGGGAGCTGTTTTTT. It specifies CASSFRQGSGELFF.

V usage is TRBV19 and J usage is TRBJ2-7; a weak D match, TRBD1 (6 bases). The germline V gene encodes CDR1 LNHDA and CDR2 SQIVND (reference sequence). The CDR3 runs 11 residues. Trimming took off 6 bases at V and 5 bases at J, with 8 bases between the two ends. In nucleotides, the CDR3 is TGTGCCAGTAGACAGGGCCACGAGCAGTACTTC. Residues: CASRQGHEQYF.

The V and J genes are TRBV5-1 and TRBJ1-6, with 7 positions matching TRBD1. Germline CDR1 and CDR2: SGHRS and YFSETQ. Trimming cost V 7 bases and J 6 bases; bases outside gene matches: 7. The CDR3 runs 14 residues. CDR3 nucleotide sequence: TGCGCCAGCTCATGGGACAGCTTTAATTCACCCCTCCACTTT. Its translation is CASSWDSFNSPLHF. Complete variable domain (other parts from reference TRBV5-1 and TRBJ1-6): KAGVTQTPRYLIKTRGQQVTLSCSPISGHRSVSWYQQTPGQGLQFLFEYFSETQRNKGNFPGRFSGRQFSNSRSEMNVSTLELGDSALYLCASSWDSFNSPLHFGNGTRLTVT.

The J gene is TRBJ2-7, the V gene TRBV2, with D uncertain. Germline loops: CDR1 SNHLY, CDR2 FYNNEI. V lost 5 bases and J lost 2, with 16 bases in between. This CDR3 has 15 residues. The CDR3 sequence is CASSPITRLAYEQYF. The CDR3 DNA follows: TGTGCCAGCAGTCCCATTACCCGGCTAGCCTACGAGCAGTACTTC.

The chain joins TRBV7-9 to TRBJ2-7; D remains ambiguous. The germline gives CDR1 SEHNR, CDR2 FQNEAQ (reference sequence). V dropped 3 bases and J dropped 6 bases, with 9 bases sitting between them. The CDR3 has 12 amino acids. For the CDR3, the DNA is TGTGCCAGCAGCTTCTCCGGTGGCGAGCAGTACTTC. This encodes CASSFSGGEQYF.

This clone was recorded a few times. The rearrangement links TRBV6-6 to TRBJ2-2; TRBD2 agrees at 10 bases. The V and J ends lost 6 bases and 5 bases, in that order; junction bases with no gene match: 9. CDR1 MNHNY and CDR2 SVGAGI come from the germline V gene (reference sequence). CDR3 length equals 16 residues. CDR3 nucleotides: TGTGCCAGCAGCGGAAGCGGGGGGGCCAGTACCGGGGAGCTGTTTTTT. Amino acids: CASSGSGGASTGELFF.

This clone was detected only a few times. This rearrangement joins TRBV29-1 to TRBJ1-5, with D tentatively TRBD1 (5 bases). Germline CDR1 and CDR2: SQVTM and ANQGSEA. V was shortened by 6 bases and J by 2 bases, with 11 bases between the two germline ends. CDR3 length: 13 residues. CDR3 DNA: TGCAGCGTGGGGCTGGTGGGCAATCAGCCCCAGCATTTT. Translating it yields CSVGLVGNQPQHF. Full variable domain (outside the CDR3, taken from reference TRBV29-1 and TRBJ1-5): SAVISQKPSRDICQRGTSLTIQCQVDSQVTMMFWYRQQPGQSLTLIATANQGSEATYESGFVIDKFPISRPNLTFSTLTVSNMSPEDSSIYLCSVGLVGNQPQHFGDGTRLSIL.

The chain joins TRBV5-1 to TRBJ1-1; weak D call: TRBD1 (6 bases). V was pared by 3 bases and J by 5 bases, with 14 bases between. Germline V lookup: CDR1 SGHRS, CDR2 YFSETQ. The CDR3 is 14 residues long. CDR3 coding DNA: TGCGCCAGCAGCTCGGCCAGGGGTGGGACTGAAGCTTTCTTT. Translation gives CASSSARGGTEAFF.

This chain joins TRBV5-1 and TRBJ2-2; possibly TRBD1 for D (8 bases). Germline V gives CDR1 SGHRS, CDR2 YFSETQ. Between the trimmed V and J ends, which lost 1 base and 0 bases, there was a span of 10 bases. This CDR3 contains 16 residues. CDR3 in DNA: TGCGCCAGCAGCTTGACAGGGGGGGCGAACACCGGGGAGCTGTTTTTT. Translated, it gives CASSLTGGANTGELFF.

V is TRBV2 and J is TRBJ2-5; 7 positions match TRBD1. The length of the CDR3 is 14 residues. CDR1 and CDR2 (germline): SNHLY, FYNNEI. The V gene end was trimmed by 7 bases and the J gene end by 3 bases; junction bases not matched to a gene: 8. CDR3 nucleotides: TGTGCCAGCACTGTGCCTGACAGGGAAGAGACCCAGTACTTC. Protein: CASTVPDREETQYF.

V and J are TRBV5-1 and TRBJ2-3; D may be TRBD2 (5 bases). CDR3 size: 15 residues. Trimming cost V 3 bases and J 4 bases, with 15 bases left between them. Looked up from germline, CDR1 is SGHRS and CDR2 is YFSETQ. This CDR3 is CASSSQSAGADTQYF. The CDR3 coding sequence is TGCGCCAGCAGCTCCCAGAGTGCGGGCGCAGATACGCAGTATTTT.

The CDR3, as DNA: TGTGCCAGCAGGCCGACACGCAGAAGCACAGATACGCAGTATTTT. This sequence encodes CASRPTRRSTDTQYF. This chain connects TRBV5-6 to TRBJ2-3; no reliable D call. The CDR3 sequence is 15 residues long. Germline CDR1 reads SGHDT; CDR2 reads YYEEEE. V lost 5 bases to trimming and J lost 0 bases, with 13 bases between them.

The CDR3 DNA reads as TGCGCCAGCAGCTTGGCCACAGCCTCCGATGAGCAGTTCTTC. Protein sequence: CASSLATASDEQFF. This sequence joins TRBV5-1 and TRBJ2-1; no clear D. Deletions cut 0 bases from V and 8 bases from J, with 12 bases between. CDR1 and CDR2 (germline): SGHRS, YFSETQ. The length of the CDR3 is 14 residues.

This clone was seen a few times. This chain links TRBV25-1 with TRBJ1-6, with unresolved D. V lost 2 bases and J 7 bases, leaving 9 bases between the germline ends. Germline V lookup: CDR1 MGHDK, CDR2 SYGVNS. The length of the CDR3 is 14 residues. Written as DNA, the CDR3 is TGTGCCAGCAGTGAAGGCGGCGGAAATTCACCCCTCCACTTT. Translation: CASSEGGGNSPLHF.

DNA of the CDR3: TGTGCCAGCAGCTCCAGGGTTTCTGAGACCCAGTACTTC. Its protein product is CASSSRVSETQYF. The rearrangement uses TRBV5-4 and TRBJ2-5; D may be TRBD1 (5 bases). The CDR3 contains 13 residues. Germline V lookup: CDR1 SGHNT, CDR2 YYREEE (reference sequence). Deletions cut 3 bases from V and 5 bases from J, with 11 bases between.